This TCR beta chain was sequenced for a study of identical twins. In its sample, this clonotype was seen a few times. Germline CDR1 is ENHRY and CDR2 is SYGVKD. This CDR3 is built from 14 residues. Trimming pared 5 bases from V and 2 bases from J, leaving 13 bases between. Each CDR3 protein is one row after TCRdb ran MiXCR on the 5' RACE reads. Of 1.5 million to 2 million distinct CDR3 sequences in the sample, more than 30% were seen once. The TCR originated in a newborn girl in good health. This chain uses TRBV10-3 with TRBJ2-7; D gene ambiguous. Sequences were obtained from cord blood. The CDR3 DNA sequence: TGTGCCATCAGTCGAAGTGACACTACCTACGAGCAGTACTTC. Amino acid sequence: CAISRSDTTYEQYF.